This T cell receptor beta chain was sequenced for a study of CD8+CD57+ T cells in acquired aplastic anemia. The TCR beta profiling, which covered VDJ combination and CDR3 sequence, was carried out using genomic DNA as the template. MiXCR was run by TCRdb on the reads, yielding one entry per CDR3 protein. The sample has under 200,000 distinct CDR3 sequences, about 50% seen once. Study-wide results and limits: Patients and controls shared over 25 CD8+ CDR3 sequences.

Patients chosen for sequencing had CD8+CD57+ cells that had expanded, as shown by flow cytometry. No patient had been given any therapy when blood was sampled. The CDR3 runs to 11 residues. The germline CDR1 and CDR2 sequences are WSHSY and SAAADI. The ends were cut back, 9 bases at V and 2 bases at J, with 7 bases in the middle. Notes on this clonotype: Its target is unknown.

This clonotype originated in a human donor with aplastic anemia. Sequencing used sorted CD4+, CD8+, or CD8+CD57+ T cells (not recorded which) from PBMCs. V is TRBV10-2 and J is TRBJ1-2; D is undetermined. The CDR3 DNA is TGCGCCAGGACGGAGAACTATGGCTACACCTTC. It yields the protein CARTENYGYTF.